Shown below are 20 T cell receptor beta chains from a single sample sequenced in a study of CD8+ T cells in alopecia areata. cDNA reverse transcribed from extracted RNA served as the sequencing template. Profiling relied on immunoSEQ multiplex PCR, and the TCRdb table lists in-frame clones only, not all of them. The repertoire has around 8,400 clones, less than 75% of them found once; the top ten carry approximately 2.7%. Sorting of the five patients' CD4+ cells gave CD25+CD127- cells as the output. Sequencing was carried out using CD4+ Tregs sorted from blood. The receptor set was obtained from a human donor with alopecia areata.

DNA for the CDR3: TGCAGCGTTGAATCTGGCGGAATGAACACTGAAGCTTTCTTT. Protein sequence: CSVESGGMNTEAFF. The V gene is TRBV29-1, the J gene TRBJ1-1; D unresolved. CDR1 is SQVTM and CDR2 is ANQGSEA in the germline V gene. Between the trimmed V and J ends, which lost 2 bases and 0 bases, there was a span of 10 bases. The CDR3 has 14 amino acids.

This clone has a handful of counts. CDR3 sequence reads: CASSLGQGNSYEQYF. Written as DNA, the CDR3 is TGTGCCAGCAGCTTGGGGCAGGGTAACTCCTACGAGCAGTACTTC. The chain is built from TRBV5-4 and TRBJ2-5, with D perhaps matching TRBD1 (5 bases). With the DNA end fitting TRBJ2-7 better, the J assignment may be wrong. The CDR3 is 15 amino acids. Germline V gene data show CDR1 as SGHNT and CDR2 as YYREEE (reference sequence).

This chain connects TRBV7-9 to TRBJ2-2; D may match TRBD1 or TRBD2 (5 bases each). From germline, CDR1 is SEHNR and CDR2 FQNEAQ (reference sequence). This CDR3 has 16 amino acids. V lost 5 bases and J lost 4, with 17 bases in between. In DNA form, the CDR3 reads TGTGCCAGCAGCCGTTGGGACGGTCGCCCCACCGGGGAGCTGTTTTTT. Its translation is CASSRWDGRPTGELFF. Together with reference TRBV7-9 and TRBJ2-2, the CDR3 gives the full variable domain: DTGVSQNPRHKITKRGQNVTFRCDPISEHNRLYWYRQTLGQGPEFLTYFQNEAQLEKSRLLSDRFSAERPKGSFSTLEIQRTEQGDSAMYLCASSRWDGRPTGELFFGEGSRLTVL.

This chain uses TRBV2 with TRBJ2-7; TRBD2 agrees at 13 bases. The CDR3 runs to 15 residues. With V trimmed by 6 bases and J by 5 bases, 7 bases remained unmatched. Germline V gene sequence: CDR1 SNHLY, CDR2 FYNNEI. Here the CDR3 reads CASSGTSGRAHEQYF. Here the CDR3 DNA reads TGTGCCAGCAGCGGTACTAGCGGGAGGGCCCACGAGCAGTACTTC.

As concerns this clone: This sample also contains other DNA sequences that code for the same CDR3. The V gene is TRBV28, the J gene TRBJ2-7, with 10 bases fitting TRBD2. The CDR3 loop spans 15 amino acids. Looked up from germline, CDR1 is MDHEN and CDR2 is SYDVKM. V was pared by 5 bases and J by 2 bases, with 6 bases of the junction left unmatched. This CDR3 reads CASSLGLAVTYEQYF. The CDR3, as DNA: TGTGCCAGCAGTCTTGGACTAGCGGTAACCTACGAGCAGTACTTC.

In its sample, this clone was seen a few times. The chain combines TRBV6-6 with TRBJ1-6, with D possibly matching TRBD1 (5 bases). V was clipped by 10 bases and J by 10 bases, with 23 bases between them. The CDR3 has 15 residues. Germline lookup yields CDR1 MNHNY and CDR2 SVGAGI (reference sequence). This CDR3 is CATTHWGSVSSPLHF. CDR3 in DNA: TGTGCCACCACCCACTGGGGGTCCGTATCCTCACCCCTCCACTTT.

With respect to this clone: Other DNA sequences in the same sample also yield this CDR3. The chain carries TRBV6-1 and TRBJ1-5; D gene ambiguous. Germline V gene data show CDR1 as MNHNS and CDR2 as SASEGT. CDR3 length: 16 amino acids. The germline V and J ends were trimmed by 0 bases and 7 bases, with 16 bases remaining between them. CDR3 loop: CASSEAPAGIGQPQHF. CDR3 DNA sequence: TGTGCCAGCAGTGAAGCGCCAGCAGGAATTGGCCAGCCCCAGCATTTT.

Only one count was recorded for this clone. V is TRBV19 and J is TRBJ2-5; D remains ambiguous. Trimming took off 3 bases at V and 1 base at J, with 9 bases between the two ends. This CDR3 comprises 14 residues. Germline-derived CDR1 and CDR2 are LNHDA and SQIVND (reference sequence). The CDR3 here is CASSISGSQETQYF. CDR3 nucleotide sequence: TGTGCCAGTAGTATTTCGGGCAGCCAAGAGACCCAGTACTTC.

The rearrangement links TRBV27 to TRBJ2-7; 7 bases are a match to TRBD2. This CDR3 comprises 15 residues. From germline, CDR1 is MNHEY and CDR2 SMNVEV (reference sequence). Trimming removed 0 bases from V and 0 bases from J; junction bases left unmatched: 2. The CDR3 DNA reads TGTGCCAGCAGTTTATCGGGGGGGGTCTCCTACGAGCAGTACTTC. This sequence encodes CASSLSGGVSYEQYF.

The chain is built from TRBV6-5 and TRBJ1-1, with D uncertain. The V gene lost 0 bases and the J gene lost 1 base, with 6 bases spanning the gap. The CDR3 is 14 amino acids. The germline V gene encodes CDR1 MNHEY and CDR2 SVGAGI. CDR3 residues: CASSYSGGNTEAFF. CDR3 nucleotide sequence: TGTGCCAGCAGTTACTCGGGCGGGAACACTGAAGCTTTCTTT.

The V gene is TRBV18, the J gene TRBJ2-7; 16 bases fit TRBD2. The CDR3 is 21 residues long. The trim removed 3 bases at V and 7 bases at J, leaving 21 bases unmatched. Germline assignment: CDR1 KGHSH and CDR2 LQKENI. This chain's CDR3 is CASSPPHWQPGLAGGLREQYF. The CDR3 nucleotides read TGTGCCAGCTCACCTCCTCACTGGCAACCGGGACTAGCGGGAGGGCTCCGAGAGCAGTACTTC.

The gene calls are TRBV7-8 and TRBJ1-2; 9 bases align to TRBD1. Germline trimming cut 4 bases from V and 2 bases from J; bases unmatched to any gene: 2. CDR1 is SGHVS and CDR2 is FQNEAQ in the germline V gene. This CDR3 has 14 residues. The CDR3 region is CASSSGTGNYGYTF. For the CDR3, the DNA is TGTGCCAGCAGCTCCGGGACAGGGAACTATGGCTACACCTTC.

The rearrangement joins TRBV5-1 to TRBJ2-1; D gene uncertain. Germline CDR1 reads SGHRS; CDR2 reads YFSETQ. Trimming left V 0 bases short and J 6 bases short, with 10 bases between. The CDR3 is 14 amino acids. This CDR3 is CASSLEGRSNEQFF. DNA of the CDR3: TGCGCCAGCAGCTTGGAGGGCCGAAGCAATGAGCAGTTCTTC.

The chain joins TRBV6-5 to TRBJ1-1, with D unresolved. Germline V lookup: CDR1 MNHEY, CDR2 SVGAGI. V gave up 6 bases and J gave up 1 base, with 15 bases separating them. The CDR3 contains 15 residues. CDR3 in amino acids: CASSLPGLGNTEAFF. CDR3 sequence (DNA): TGTGCCAGCAGCCTCCCCGGGCTCGGGAACACTGAAGCTTTCTTT.

The chain carries TRBV11-1 and TRBJ1-1, with D perhaps matching TRBD1 (6 bases). The V end was cut by 5 bases, the J end by 5 bases, with 12 bases between. From germline, CDR1 is SGHAT and CDR2 FQDESV (reference sequence). The CDR3 is 13 residues long. Here the CDR3 reads CASSQQGWTEAFF. CDR3 in DNA: TGTGCCAGCAGCCAACAGGGTTGGACTGAAGCTTTCTTT.

The chain uses TRBV5-6 and TRBJ2-7; the D gene is possibly TRBD1 (6 bases). Per germline, CDR1 SGHDT and CDR2 YYEEEE. The ends were cut back, 0 bases at V and 3 bases at J, with 13 bases in the middle. The CDR3 is made up of 15 amino acids. The CDR3 region has the DNA TGTGCCAGCAGCTTGGCCTGGGACACCTACTACGAGCAGTACTTC. It encodes CASSLAWDTYYEQYF. The full variable domain, in which reference TRBV5-6 and TRBJ2-7 provide the parts outside the CDR3, is DAGVTQSPTHLIKTRGQQVTLRCSPKSGHDTVSWYQQALGQGPQFIFQYYEEEERQRGNFPDRFSGHQFPNYSSELNVNALLLGDSALYLCASSLAWDTYYEQYFGPGTRLTVT.

J is TRBJ1-2 and V is TRBV6-6, with D perhaps TRBD1 (5 bases). The CDR3 extends over 15 amino acids. CDR1 is MNHNY, CDR2 SVGAGI, per germline (reference sequence). V shed 0 bases and J shed 3 bases, with 11 bases lying between them. The CDR3 bases are TGTGCCAGCAGTTACTCGGGCAGGGCCCACTATGGCTACACCTTC. This sequence encodes CASSYSGRAHYGYTF.

The rearrangement uses TRBV6-5 and TRBJ2-7; D might be TRBD1 (5 bases). CDR1 is MNHEY and CDR2 is SVGAGI in the germline V gene. Trimming stripped 2 bases from V and 2 bases from J, with 7 bases between. This CDR3 has 13 amino acids. The CDR3 spells CASSYARAYEQYF. The CDR3 DNA is TGTGCCAGCAGTTACGCCAGGGCCTACGAGCAGTACTTC.

The gene calls are TRBV11-2 and TRBJ2-1, with TRBD1 matching over 7 bases. The trim removed 3 bases at V and 0 bases at J, leaving 2 bases unmatched. Germline V gene sequence: CDR1 SGHAT, CDR2 FQNNGV. CDR3 length: 15 amino acids. CDR3 nucleotide sequence: TGTGCCAGCAGCTTGGACAGGAGCTCCTACAATGAGCAGTTCTTC. Protein sequence: CASSLDRSSYNEQFF.

The chain recombines TRBV7-9 with TRBJ1-3; maybe TRBD1 (6 bases). Trimming pared 4 bases from V and 7 bases from J, leaving 14 bases between. Germline V gene lookup returns CDR1 SEHNR and CDR2 FQNEAQ (reference sequence). The CDR3 has 14 residues. The CDR3 region has the DNA TGTGCCAGCAGCTATGGACAGCGAGGTAACACCATATATTTT. This encodes CASSYGQRGNTIYF.